Listed below are T cell receptor beta chains from one sample, sequenced in a study of blood T cell repertoires in COVID-19. Here immunoSEQ multiplex PCR was the method, and the copy in TCRdb shows in-frame clones only, minus some. The table lists 200,000 to 250,000 clones, 70% to 90% of them singletons. The sequenced sample consisted of PBMCs or T cells enriched from blood (not recorded which). The receptors come from a man aged 45-65 years who had been exposed to COVID-19. CDR3s include the opening cysteine and the closing phenylalanine or tryptophan. A D gene is named only where the DNA matches it firmly. Only some rows state a clone size, as once, few, many or a class for expanded clones.

>.|TRBJ2-7|.|TRBV28
TGTGCCAGCATGTCTTCCGGAACAGGTAGGGTCTACGAGCAGTACTTC
CASMSSGTGRVYEQYF
>.|TRBJ1-1|.|TRBV11-2
TGTGCCAGCAGCCGAACCAGGAGGGACACTGAAGCTTTCTTT
CASSRTRRDTEAFF
>.|TRBJ1-5|.|TRBV7-8
TGTGCCAGCAGCTTAGGTCAGGCCAATCAGCCCCAGCATTTT
CASSLGQANQPQHF
>.|TRBJ2-1|.|TRBV6-6
TGTGCCAGCAGTTACCGTTCTGAGCAGTTCTTC
CASSYRSEQFF
>.|TRBJ2-7|.|TRBV28
TGTGCCAGCAGTTTAAATAGTCGCGAGCAGTACTTC
CASSLNSREQYF
>.|TRBJ2-5|once|TRBV5-1
TGCGCCAGCAGCTACCGACAGATACAAGAGACCCAGTACTTC
CASSYRQIQETQYF
>.|TRBJ1-3|.|TRBV5-4
TGTGCCAGCAGCTTGGACAGGGGAAACACCATATATTTT
CASSLDRGNTIYF
>TRBD2|TRBJ2-1|.|TRBV9
TGTGCCAGCAGCGTAGCTCCCCTAGCGGGGGGGCCGGTTCAGTTCTTC
CASSVAPLAGGPVQFF
>TRBD1|TRBJ2-5|.|TRBV11-2
TGTGCCAGCAGCTTAGACAGGACAGGGTTCTACCAAGAGACCCAGTACTTC
CASSLDRTGFYQETQYF
>TRBD1|TRBJ1-2|.|TRBV24-1
TGTGCCACCAGTGATCACCCAGGACAGGGAGGCTATGGCTACACCTTC
CATSDHPGQGGYGYTF
>TRBD1|TRBJ1-4|.|TRBV19
TGTGCCAGTACGGTGGGACAGTATGAAAAACTGTTTTTT
CASTVGQYEKLFF